The rows below give T cell receptor beta chains drawn from one sample of a study of human T cells and chemical hapten exposure. TCRdb recomputed calls from the RACE reads with MiXCR, one row per CDR3 protein. The data show 140,000 or so distinct CDR3 sequences, 10% to 15% seen once. Source: whole blood, taken in connection with sensitization to the hapten diphenylcyclopropenone (DPC). The source of these receptors is a woman in her forties or fifties with alopecia areata. Some clones in this sample may be carry-over from other donors' samples. The CDR3 runs from the conserved cysteine through the conserved F or W. The order of the fields is CDR3 DNA, CDR3 protein, D gene, clone size, V gene, J gene. A D gene is named only where the DNA matches it firmly. Only some rows state a clone size, as once, few, many or a class for expanded clones.

DNA: TGCGCCAGCAGCGCGGGGCGGGGAGGAACTGAAGCTTTCTTT
CDR3: CASSAGRGGTEAFF
D: NA
size: many
V: TRBV5-1
J: TRBJ1-1

DNA: TGTGCCTGGCACAGGGGGCTCGGCACTGAAGCTTTCTTT
CDR3: CAWHRGLGTEAFF
D: TRBD1
size: few
V: TRBV30
J: TRBJ1-1

DNA: TGCAGCGGCATCGACAGGGGAGAGACCCAGTACTTC
CDR3: CSGIDRGETQYF
D: TRBD1
size: many
V: TRBV29-1
J: TRBJ2-5

DNA: TGCGCCAGCAGAGAAGGACCAGTTGGAGAGCAGTACTTC
CDR3: CASREGPVGEQYF
D: NA
size: few
V: TRBV5-1
J: TRBJ2-7

DNA: TGTGCCAGCTTCCCAGTCGGGTCTGGGGCCAACGTCCTGACTTTC
CDR3: CASFPVGSGANVLTF
D: NA
size: few
V: TRBV27
J: TRBJ2-6

DNA: TGCGCCAGCAGTGAGACAAGCTCTTTCCTGCACGAGCAGTACTTC
CDR3: CASSETSSFLHEQYF
D: NA
size: NA
V: TRBV10-1
J: TRBJ2-7

DNA: TGTGCCAGCAGCGGAGGGACCCCGGCGTCAGACATTCAGTACTTC
CDR3: CASSGGTPASDIQYF
D: NA
size: few
V: TRBV9
J: TRBJ2-4

DNA: TGCGCCAGCAGCCAAGGTGAATATCTAGGTGAGCAGTTCTTC
CDR3: CASSQGEYLGEQFF
D: NA
size: many
V: TRBV4-1
J: TRBJ2-1

DNA: TGTGCCAGCAGCTTTTTACTAGCGGACTACTACGAGCAGTACTTC
CDR3: CASSFLLADYYEQYF
D: TRBD2
size: NA
V: TRBV11-2
J: TRBJ2-7

DNA: TGTGCCAGCAGCCCTGACAGGGGCACGAGGACTGAAGCTTTCTTT
CDR3: CASSPDRGTRTEAFF
D: TRBD1
size: few
V: TRBV5-6
J: TRBJ1-1

DNA: TGTGCCAGTAGTATAAGGAGGGCTAGCGGGAGTTCTATGAATGAGCAGTTCTTC
CDR3: CASSIRRASGSSMNEQFF
D: TRBD2
size: many
V: TRBV19
J: TRBJ2-1

DNA: TGTGCCAGCGGGACTAGCGGGAGGGCCTACAATGAGCAGTTCTTC
CDR3: CASGTSGRAYNEQFF
D: TRBD2
size: NA
V: TRBV12-3/TRBV12-4
J: TRBJ2-1

DNA: TGTGCCAGCTCACGAGCGGGGTTTAAAGAGACCCAGTACTTC
CDR3: CASSRAGFKETQYF
D: TRBD2
size: NA
V: TRBV18
J: TRBJ2-5

DNA: TGTGCCAGCAACCACCCGGGACAGGGTGTCTACGAGCAGTACTTC
CDR3: CASNHPGQGVYEQYF
D: TRBD1
size: NA
V: TRBV5-6
J: TRBJ2-7

DNA: TGTGCCAGCAGCCTCGGTACGGCCTATAATTCACCCCTCCACTTT
CDR3: CASSLGTAYNSPLHF
D: NA
size: many
V: TRBV9
J: TRBJ1-6